This TCR beta chain was documented in a study of CD8 T cells in Susac syndrome. Overall study results and limits: The TCR sequencing and HLA analysis in the study involved a relatively small number of individuals, as the study acknowledged.

Random hexamers were used to reverse transcribe about 0.5 to 1 ug of RNA. An immunoSEQ multiplex PCR generated amplified TCR beta CDR3 products spanning 54 Vbeta and 13 Jbeta. TCRdb passed the immunoSEQ multiplex PCR reads through MiXCR, listing each CDR3 protein once. The table shows around 160,000 distinct CDR3 sequences, with around 94% occurring only once. Concerning this clonotype itself: Its antigen is unidentified.

High-throughput TCR beta sequencing covered peripheral CD8+ and CD4+ T cells. Negative isolation yielded the CD8+ and CD4+ T cells, while FACS enriched the TEMRA cells. The trim removed 4 bases at V and 4 bases at J, leaving 7 bases unmatched. The CDR3 is 15 amino acids. Germline V CDR1 and CDR2: SGHNT, YYREEE (reference sequence). This TCR was recovered from a human donor in good health. V usage is TRBV5-4 and J usage is TRBJ2-3; 9 positions agree with TRBD1. Specimen: CD4+ T cells from PBMCs. In nucleotides, the CDR3 is TGTGCCAGCAGCACCAGACAGGGGGAGGCAGATACGCAGTATTTT. It is translated as CASSTRQGEADTQYF.